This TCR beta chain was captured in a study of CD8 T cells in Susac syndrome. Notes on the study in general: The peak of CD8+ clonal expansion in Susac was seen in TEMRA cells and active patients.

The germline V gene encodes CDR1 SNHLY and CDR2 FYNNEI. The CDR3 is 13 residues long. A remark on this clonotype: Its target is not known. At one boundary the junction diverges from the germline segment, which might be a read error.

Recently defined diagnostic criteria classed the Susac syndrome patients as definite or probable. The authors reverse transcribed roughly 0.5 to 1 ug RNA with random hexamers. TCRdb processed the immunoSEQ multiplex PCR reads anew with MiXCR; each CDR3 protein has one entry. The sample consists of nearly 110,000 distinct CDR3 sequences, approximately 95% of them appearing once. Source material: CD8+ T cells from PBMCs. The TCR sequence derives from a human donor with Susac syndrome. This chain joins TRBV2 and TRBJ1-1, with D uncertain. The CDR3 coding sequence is TGTGCCAGCAGTGAAATTCAGGCCCAAGACCCTAACTTT. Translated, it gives CASSEIQAQDPNF.